The following is a T cell receptor beta chain sequence with its context. TCR beta libraries were built with iRepertoire HTBI primers and Arm-PCR of CDR3 regions. TCRdb re-called the multiplex PCR reads with MiXCR, one entry per CDR3 protein. The sample shows over 500,000 distinct CDR3 sequences, 15% to 20% of them seen only once. Time point described: newly diagnosed GD, antithyroid drugs for less than 3 months. Making the TCR library involved RNA that had been extracted from PBMCs. The record originates from a study of regulatory T cells in long-lasting Graves disease. In germline, CDR1 is MNHNS, CDR2 SASEGT. This CDR3 region has 16 residues. V gave up 7 bases and J gave up 0 bases; unmatched junction bases: 10. A further study also used this sample, focusing on T cells in Graves' hyperthyroidism and ophthalmopathy.

The material was peripheral blood mononuclear cells (PBMCs), obtained at new diagnosis, from a patient treated with antithyroid drugs. V usage is TRBV6-1 and J usage is TRBJ1-1, with 8 nucleotides matching TRBD1. The receptor comes from a woman aged 25-40 years with Graves disease. CDR3 sequence: CASTDRGLSMNTEAFF. CDR3 nucleotide sequence: TGTGCCAGCACCGACAGGGGCTTGTCGATGAACACTGAAGCTTTCTTT.